The clone carrying this TCR beta chain was seen once. Its antigen is not identified. The PCR employed 60 Vbeta primers together with 13 Jbeta primers. The table came from immunoSEQ multiplex PCR; TCRdb's copy has only in-frame clones and leaves some out. This table holds some 120,000 clones, 75% to 90% found once. There are 14 residues in the CDR3. Trimming took 3 bases from V and 7 from J, leaving 18 bases between them. Germline assignment: CDR1 SQVTM and CDR2 ANQGSEA. The sample belongs to a study of cytomegalovirus exposure and HLA in healthy donors. General study points: In a later analysis, productive TCRs from donors in an Asian-associated ancestry cluster reportedly carried fewer N-insertions than the cohort mean. A later examination showed that TCR association rates differed by HLA locus, with DRB1 most and HLA-C fewest.

The sequence came from a woman under 40 in good health and CMV-seropositive. Sequences were obtained from PBMCs. This rearrangement joins TRBV29-1 to TRBJ1-2, with D possibly being TRBD1 (5 bases). Written as DNA, the CDR3 is TGCAGCGTTGAGCCGGGACGGGGGTTCGGTGGCTACACCTTC. Translated: CSVEPGRGFGGYTF. The variable domain in full, with the rest retrieved from reference TRBV29-1 and TRBJ1-2, is SAVISQKPSRDICQRGTSLTIQCQVDSQVTMMFWYRQQPGQSLTLIATANQGSEATYESGFVIDKFPISRPNLTFSTLTVSNMSPEDSSIYLCSVEPGRGFGGYTFGSGTRLTVV.